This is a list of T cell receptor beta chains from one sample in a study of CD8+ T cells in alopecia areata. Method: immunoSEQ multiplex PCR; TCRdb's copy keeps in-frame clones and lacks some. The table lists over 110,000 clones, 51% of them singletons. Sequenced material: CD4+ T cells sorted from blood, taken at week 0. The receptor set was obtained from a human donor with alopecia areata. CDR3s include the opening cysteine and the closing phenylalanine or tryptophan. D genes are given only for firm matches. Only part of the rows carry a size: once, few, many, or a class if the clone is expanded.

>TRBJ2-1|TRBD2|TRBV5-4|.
CASSPEASGRYNEQFF
TGTGCCAGCAGCCCGGAGGCTAGCGGGCGGTACAATGAGCAGTTCTTC
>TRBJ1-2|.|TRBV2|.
CASSDAGRIKGYTF
TGTGCCAGCAGTGATGCGGGGAGAATTAAGGGCTACACCTTC
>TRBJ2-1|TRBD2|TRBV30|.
CAWSSGLAGGSENEQFF
TGTGCCTGGAGCTCCGGACTAGCGGGAGGGTCTGAGAATGAGCAGTTCTTC
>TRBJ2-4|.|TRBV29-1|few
CSVVRGAKNIQYF
TGCAGCGTTGTTCGAGGAGCCAAAAACATTCAGTACTTC
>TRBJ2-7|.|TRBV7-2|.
CASSLADGYEQYF
TGTGCCAGCAGCTTAGCGGACGGCTACGAGCAGTACTTC
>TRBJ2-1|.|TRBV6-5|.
CASSYVGRAGDEQFF
TGTGCCAGCAGTTACGTTGGGCGGGCAGGGGATGAGCAGTTCTTC
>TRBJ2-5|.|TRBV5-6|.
CASSGQETQYF
TGTGCCAGCAGCGGCCAAGAGACCCAGTACTTC
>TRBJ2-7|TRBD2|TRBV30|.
CAWSVRSSGSLQYF
TGTGCCTGGAGTGTACGGTCTAGCGGGTCACTGCAGTACTTC
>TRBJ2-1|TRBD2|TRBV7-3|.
CASSLIGGSSYNEQFF
TGTGCCAGCAGCTTAATCGGCGGGAGTTCCTACAATGAGCAGTTCTTC
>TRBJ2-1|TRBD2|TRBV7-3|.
CASSLGTSGRGNEQFF
TGTGCCAGCAGCTTGGGTACTAGCGGGAGAGGGAATGAGCAGTTCTTC
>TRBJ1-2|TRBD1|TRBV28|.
CASSSNPQGDYGYTF
TGTGCCAGCAGTTCCAACCCCCAGGGGGATTATGGCTACACCTTC
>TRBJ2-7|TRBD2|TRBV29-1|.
CSVDSGRGTYEQYF
TGCAGCGTGGATAGCGGGAGGGGGACCTACGAGCAGTACTTC
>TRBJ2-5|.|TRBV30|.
CAWRGGGQTQYF
TGTGCCTGGCGGGGAGGCGGGCAGACCCAGTACTTC
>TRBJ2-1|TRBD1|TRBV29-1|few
CSVDGTGSNEQFF
TGCAGCGTTGATGGGACAGGATCGAATGAGCAGTTCTTC
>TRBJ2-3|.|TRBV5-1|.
CASSLFPDTQYF
TGCGCCAGCAGCTTGTTCCCAGATACGCAGTATTTT
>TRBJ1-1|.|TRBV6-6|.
CASREDGNTEAFF
TGTGCCAGCAGGGAGGACGGGAACACTGAAGCTTTCTTT
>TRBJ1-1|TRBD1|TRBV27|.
CASLRQGASTEAFF
TGTGCCAGCCTCCGGCAGGGGGCGTCCACTGAAGCTTTCTTT
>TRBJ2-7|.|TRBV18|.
CASSPPSESYEQYF
TGTGCCAGCTCACCACCGTCAGAGTCCTACGAGCAGTACTTC
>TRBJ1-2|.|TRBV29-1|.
CSVEKGLSYTF
TGCAGCGTTGAAAAGGGGCTAAGCTACACCTTC